These 21 T cell receptor beta chains share one sample of origin, sequenced in a study of Ad26.COV2.S vaccination and SARS-CoV-2 variants. As for treatment: about 20 received Ad26.COV2.S at low or high dose, single or two shots; about 5 received placebo; per-sample allocation not given. Sampling was performed 63 days after the first vaccine or placebo injection. Measured with immunoSEQ multiplex PCR; TCRdb has only the in-frame clones, and not every one. The table shows 200,000 to 250,000 clones, with more than 75% occurring only once. Source: peripheral blood, taken in a trial of Ad26.COV2.S vaccine versus placebo. These receptors all stem from a person aged 18-60 years who received the Ad26.COV2.S COVID-19 vaccine or a placebo.

The rearrangement links TRBV12-3 or TRBV12-4 to TRBJ2-3; the D gene is possibly TRBD2 (5 bases). The CDR3 extends over 12 amino acids. The V end lost 6 bases, the J end lost 3 bases, and 7 bases lay between the germline ends. CDR3 coding DNA: TGTGCCAGCAGCTGGACTACAGATACGCAGTATTTT. It encodes CASSWTTDTQYF.

The CDR3 bases are TGTGCCAGCAGTGAAGCTGGCTGGAGGTTGTCACCCCTCCACTTT. Its protein is CASSEAGWRLSPLHF. The chain has TRBV6-1 and TRBJ1-6, with D unresolved. Germline V gives CDR1 MNHNS, CDR2 SASEGT. The germline V and J ends were trimmed by 0 bases and 10 bases, with 13 bases remaining between them. The CDR3 contains 15 residues.

This clone was detected only a few times. The CDR3 DNA is TGTGCCAGCAGCCCCATGACAGGGGAGGTCGGGGAGCTGTTTTTT. The encoded protein is CASSPMTGEVGELFF. The genes are TRBV6-5 and TRBJ2-2; 8 nucleotides match TRBD1. Germline values: CDR1 MNHEY, CDR2 SVGAGI. This CDR3 is built from 15 residues. The V segment lost 6 bases and the J segment 7 bases; nucleotides outside the gene matches: 10.

The genes are TRBV6-4 and TRBJ2-3, with 8 bases aligning to TRBD1. J lost 2 bases, V lost 6 bases, and 4 bases had no gene match. This CDR3 is built from 14 residues. CDR1 and CDR2 (germline): MRHNA, SNTAGT. The CDR3 nucleotides read TGTGCCAGCAGCGGGGGACAGGACACAGATACGCAGTATTTT. It is translated as CASSGGQDTDTQYF.

The chain is built from TRBV28 and TRBJ2-1; possible D gene TRBD2, 6 bases. Trimming cost V 3 bases and J 7 bases, with 13 bases left between them. Germline-derived CDR1 and CDR2 are MDHEN and SYDVKM. This CDR3 region has 14 residues. The CDR3 DNA follows: TGTGCCAGCAGTTTGGGGAGGACGGGAAATGAGCAGTTCTTC. It translates to CASSLGRTGNEQFF.

V usage is TRBV6-1 and J usage is TRBJ2-5; no clear D. The germline CDR1 and CDR2 sequences are MNHNS and SASEGT. This CDR3 is 14 amino acids long. Trimming cost V 3 bases and J 4 bases, with 12 bases left between them. The CDR3 region is CASSEGHGGETQYF. Written as DNA, the CDR3 is TGTGCCAGCAGTGAGGGTCACGGTGGAGAGACCCAGTACTTC.

The chain joins TRBV10-3 to TRBJ1-2; maybe TRBD1 (5 bases). CDR1 is ENHRY and CDR2 is SYGVKD in the germline V gene. This CDR3 region has 13 residues. The V and J ends lost 2 bases and 3 bases respectively, with 7 bases between them. Written as DNA, the CDR3 is TGTGCCATCAGTGAGGGGGGGGACTATGGCTACACCTTC. Its protein is CAISEGGDYGYTF.

This chain joins TRBV30 and TRBJ1-1; D uncertain. The CDR3 length is 12 residues. V was cut by 3 bases and J by 1 base, with 6 bases left in between. Germline CDR1 and CDR2: GTSNPN and SVGIG (reference sequence). CDR3 nucleotide sequence: TGTGCCTGGAGGGCAGGGAACACTGAAGCTTTCTTT. This codes for CAWRAGNTEAFF.

The chain uses TRBV7-9 and TRBJ2-7, with D possibly being TRBD2 (5 bases). CDR1 SEHNR and CDR2 FQNEAQ come from the germline V gene (reference sequence). This CDR3 is 11 amino acids long. Trimming left V 5 bases short and J 4 bases short, with 6 bases between. The CDR3 loop reads CASSPGYEQYF. CDR3 DNA sequence: TGTGCCAGCAGCCCGGGGTACGAGCAGTACTTC.

The chain recombines TRBV10-3 with TRBJ2-1, with 11 bases aligning to TRBD2. The junction had 7 bases not matched to a gene; V was cut back by 3 bases and J by 6 bases. The CDR3 sequence is 16 residues long. Per the germline V gene, CDR1 is ENHRY and CDR2 is SYGVKD. CDR3 in amino acids: CAISDSGTSGSNEQFF. The CDR3, as DNA: TGTGCCATCAGTGACTCCGGGACTAGCGGCTCCAATGAGCAGTTCTTC.

The rearrangement joins TRBV6-5 to TRBJ1-5; D is undetermined. The CDR3 runs to 14 residues. Germline V gene sequence: CDR1 MNHEY, CDR2 SVGAGI. V was pared by 6 bases and J by 7 bases, with 16 bases between. In DNA, the CDR3 is TGTGCCAGCAGAGAGGGCCCTGTCGGGCAGCCCCAGCATTTT. This translates into CASREGPVGQPQHF.

The chain links TRBV27 to TRBJ1-6; TRBD1 might be the D (5 bases). Looked up from germline, CDR1 is MNHEY and CDR2 is SMNVEV (reference sequence). The CDR3 contains 15 residues. The V gene lost 3 bases and the J gene lost 9 bases, with 15 bases spanning the gap. In nucleotides, the CDR3 is TGTGCCAGCAGTTTTCGGGGCGGTTTCGGTTCACCCCTCCACTTT. Its protein is CASSFRGGFGSPLHF.

J is TRBJ1-5 and V is TRBV27, with a possible D match to TRBD1 (6 bases). Germline V lookup: CDR1 MNHEY, CDR2 SMNVEV (reference sequence). Trimming stripped 5 bases from V and 1 base from J, with 6 bases between. The CDR3 covers 13 residues. The CDR3 sequence: CASSGQSNQPQHF. The CDR3, as DNA: TGTGCCAGCAGTGGACAGAGCAATCAGCCCCAGCATTTT.

This chain connects TRBV6-5 to TRBJ2-2; 10 bases align to TRBD1. The germline V gene has CDR1 MNHEY and CDR2 SVGAGI. V was pared by 5 bases and J by 5 bases, with 5 bases of the junction left unmatched. The CDR3 is 15 amino acids. CDR3 sequence (DNA): TGTGCCAGCAGTAGACAGGGGGCGATAACCGGGGAGCTGTTTTTT. Protein sequence: CASSRQGAITGELFF.

The gene calls are TRBV12-3 or TRBV12-4 and TRBJ2-1; D is unresolved. The V end lost 5 bases, the J end lost 6 bases, and 8 bases lay between the germline ends. The CDR3 length is 12 residues. Here the CDR3 reads CASSTASNEQFF. The CDR3 nucleotides read TGTGCCAGCAGTACAGCGTCCAATGAGCAGTTCTTC.

This sequence joins TRBV6-5 and TRBJ2-5, with D maybe TRBD1 (5 bases). Germline V CDR1 and CDR2: MNHEY, SVGAGI. V lost 5 bases and J lost 2, with 15 bases in between. The CDR3 loop spans 15 amino acids. The CDR3 region has the DNA TGTGCCAGCAGTCCCAACCAGACAGTGCAAGAGACCCAGTACTTC. This gives the protein CASSPNQTVQETQYF.

This chain uses TRBV2 with TRBJ1-6; the D is unclear. This CDR3 has 16 amino acids. V shed 1 base and J shed 8 bases, with 15 bases lying between them. Per the germline V gene, CDR1 is SNHLY and CDR2 is FYNNEI. This chain's CDR3 is CASSEDTARKDSPLHF. The CDR3 DNA sequence: TGTGCCAGCAGTGAAGATACAGCCCGAAAAGATTCACCCCTCCACTTT.

This clone has just a few counts. The chain links TRBV11-1 to TRBJ2-7, with D perhaps matching TRBD2 (6 bases). The CDR3 has 14 residues. Germline CDR1 is SGHAT and CDR2 is FQDESV (reference sequence). V was cut by 5 bases and J by 4 bases, with 15 bases left in between. CDR3 sequence: CASSPVLGGYEQYF. CDR3 in DNA: TGTGCCAGCAGCCCGGTCCTTGGGGGGTACGAGCAGTACTTC.

This rearrangement joins TRBV5-5 to TRBJ1-6, with D hard to call. V lost 2 bases and J lost 0, with 12 bases in between. Germline V gives CDR1 SGHKS, CDR2 YYEKEE (reference sequence). The CDR3 has 17 amino acids. In DNA form, the CDR3 reads TGTGCCAGCAGCTTTTGGACCGCTGGCTCCTATAATTCACCCCTCCACTTT. This sequence encodes CASSFWTAGSYNSPLHF.

The DNA of the CDR3 is TGCGCCAGCAGCCAGGGCAAGCGCAGCCTCGCCTACGAGCAGTACTTC. It codes for CASSQGKRSLAYEQYF. The chain uses TRBV4-3 and TRBJ2-7; D not certain. Germline V CDR1 and CDR2: LGHNA, YSLEER. Trimming took off 3 bases at V and 2 bases at J, with 17 bases between the two ends. The CDR3 runs 16 residues.

The V gene is TRBV7-2, the J gene TRBJ2-1; D may be TRBD2 (6 bases). Trimming shortened V by 8 bases and J by 0 bases, and 14 bases separated the two germline ends. Germline CDR1 reads SGHTA; CDR2 reads FQGNSA. The CDR3 sequence is 15 residues long. The DNA for the CDR3 is TGTGCCAGCTCCGGGACTGCGAGCTCCTACAATGAGCAGTTCTTC. Its translation: CASSGTASSYNEQFF.